This paragraph covers one T cell receptor (beta chain) sequence. These data are taken from a study of blood T cell repertoires in COVID-19. Study at large: Collection of acute and convalescent COVID-19 samples took place in the United States, Italy and Spain. T cells, B-cell-depleted T cells, or PBMCs provided the cDNA or gDNA that served as material.

Original handling: Amplification of reference gene primers was used by the study to estimate nucleated cell counts. Only in-frame clones appear in the TCRdb table, and some are missing; sequencing was by immunoSEQ multiplex PCR. That table gives V, J and clone size, and the DNA gave D and trimming. This sample has 450,000 or so clones, with approximately 90% found just once. Patients in Seattle were enrolled during active infection, then followed longitudinally. The V gene's germline CDR1 is MNHNY and CDR2 SVGAGI (reference sequence). This CDR3 comprises 14 residues. V shed 6 bases, J shed 5 bases, and the junction held 8 bases outside the gene matches.

Sequencing was performed on peripheral blood. The sequence came from a man younger than 35 with COVID-19, enrolled during active disease. This rearrangement joins TRBV6-6 to TRBJ2-5; TRBD2 matches 8 bases. The CDR3 is CASSYRGGLETQYF. DNA of the CDR3: TGTGCCAGCAGCTACCGCGGGGGGTTGGAGACCCAGTACTTC.